This TCR beta chain was identified in a study of blood T cell repertoires in COVID-19. For the study at large: There were acute and convalescent COVID-19 samples, and they came from the United States, Italy and Spain.

As originally analysed: Reference gene primer amplification yielded estimated nucleated cell counts. The protocol was immunoSEQ multiplex PCR, while the TCRdb copy is restricted to in-frame clones and leaves out a portion. V, J and clone size were drawn from that table, and D and trimming were deduced from the DNA. The data contain 250,000 to 300,000 clones, about 90% of them singletons. The CDR3 is 15 amino acids. V was clipped by 0 bases and J by 2 bases; unmatched bases: 4. The germline V gene has CDR1 SGDLS and CDR2 YYNGEE. Sequenced sample: peripheral blood. This receptor was taken from a woman aged 55-69 years with COVID-19, enrolled during active disease. The rearrangement joins TRBV9 to TRBJ2-5; 7 bases agree with TRBD1. CDR3 coding DNA: TGTGCCAGCAGCGTAGGAGGGGGCCGGCAAGAGACCCAGTACTTC. The encoded protein is CASSVGGGRQETQYF.